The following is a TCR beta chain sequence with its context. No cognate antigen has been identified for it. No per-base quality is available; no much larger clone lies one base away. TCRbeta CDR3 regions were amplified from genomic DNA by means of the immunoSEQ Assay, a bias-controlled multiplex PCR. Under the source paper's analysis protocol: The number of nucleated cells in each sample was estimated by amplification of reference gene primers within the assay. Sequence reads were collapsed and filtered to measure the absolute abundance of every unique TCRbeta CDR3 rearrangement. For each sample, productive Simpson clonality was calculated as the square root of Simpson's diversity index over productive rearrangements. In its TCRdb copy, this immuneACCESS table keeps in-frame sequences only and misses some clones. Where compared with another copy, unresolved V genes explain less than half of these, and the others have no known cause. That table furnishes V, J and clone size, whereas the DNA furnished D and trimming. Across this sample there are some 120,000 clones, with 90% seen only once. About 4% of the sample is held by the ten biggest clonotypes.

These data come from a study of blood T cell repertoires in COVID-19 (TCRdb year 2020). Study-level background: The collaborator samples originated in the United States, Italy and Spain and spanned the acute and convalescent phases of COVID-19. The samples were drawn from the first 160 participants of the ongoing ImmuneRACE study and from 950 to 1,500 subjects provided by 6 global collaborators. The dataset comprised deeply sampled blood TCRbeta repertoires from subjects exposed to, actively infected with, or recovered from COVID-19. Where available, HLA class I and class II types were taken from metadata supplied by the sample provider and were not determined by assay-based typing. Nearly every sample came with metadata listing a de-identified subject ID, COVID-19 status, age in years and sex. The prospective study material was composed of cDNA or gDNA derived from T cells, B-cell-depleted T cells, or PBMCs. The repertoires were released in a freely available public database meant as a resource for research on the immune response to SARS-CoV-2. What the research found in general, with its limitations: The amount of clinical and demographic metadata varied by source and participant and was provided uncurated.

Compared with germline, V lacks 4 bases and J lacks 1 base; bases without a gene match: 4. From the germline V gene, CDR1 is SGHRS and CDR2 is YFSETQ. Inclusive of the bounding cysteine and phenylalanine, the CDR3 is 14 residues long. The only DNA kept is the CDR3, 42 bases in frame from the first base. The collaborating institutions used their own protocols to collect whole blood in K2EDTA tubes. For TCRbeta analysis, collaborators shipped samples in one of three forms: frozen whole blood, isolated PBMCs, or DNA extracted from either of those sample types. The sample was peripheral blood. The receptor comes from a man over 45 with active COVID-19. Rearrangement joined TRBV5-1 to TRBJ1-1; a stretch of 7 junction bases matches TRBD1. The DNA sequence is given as TGCGCCAGCAGCGGAGACAGGGCGAACACTGAAGCTTTCTTT. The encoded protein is CASSGDRANTEAFF.